These T cell receptor beta chains were read from a single sample in a study of human T cells and chemical hapten exposure. A single record per CDR3 protein comes from TCRdb applying MiXCR to the RACE reads. This table has some 57,000 distinct CDR3 sequences, about 10% appearing once. The sequencing used whole blood, collected in connection with sensitization to the hapten diphenylcyclopropenone (DPC). The receptors come from a woman aged 50 to 60 with alopecia areata. Some clones in this sample may be carry-over from other donors' samples. Both conserved end residues are part of each CDR3. The D gene is left open where the match is weak. Rows give clone size only sometimes, using once, few, many, or a class for an expanded clone.

CSVEGGFHTEAFF	TGCAGCGTTGAGGGGGGCTTCCACACTGAAGCTTTCTTT	.	TRBV29-1	TRBJ1-1	.
CATSDSTAYQETQYF	TGTGCCACCAGTGACTCGACAGCGTACCAAGAGACCCAGTACTTC	many	TRBV24-1	TRBJ2-5	.
CASAPERGTNNQPQHF	TGTGCCAGTGCTCCCGAGAGAGGGACAAACAATCAGCCCCAGCATTTT	.	TRBV19	TRBJ1-5	.
CASSLGQGAGTGELFF	TGTGCCAGCAGCCTCGGACAGGGGGCGGGTACCGGGGAGCTGTTTTTT	few	TRBV7-2	TRBJ2-2	TRBD1
CASSLAGSREFF	TGTGCCAGCAGCCTGGCGGGGTCCCGGGAGTTCTTC	many	TRBV6-5	TRBJ2-1	.
CASSQVSGYYEQYF	TGTGCCAGCAGCCAAGTCTCAGGGTACTACGAGCAGTACTTC	many	TRBV3-1	TRBJ2-7	.
CASSYFTGQIGLYEQYF	TGCGCCAGCAGCTACTTCACCGGACAGATTGGCCTTTACGAGCAGTACTTC	few	TRBV5-1	TRBJ2-7	.
CASSIRDGYNSPLHF	TGTGCCAGCAGCATACGGGACGGCTATAATTCACCCCTCCACTTT	few	TRBV7-2	TRBJ1-6	.
CASSDGRGRFSPLHF	TGTGCCAGCAGTGATGGCAGGGGGCGCTTTTCACCCCTCCACTTT	.	TRBV2	TRBJ1-6	TRBD1
CASSPMRTDYEQYF	TGTGCCAGCAGCCCAATGAGGACAGACTACGAGCAGTACTTC	few	TRBV7-2	TRBJ2-7	.
CASSPRGGRYGYTF	TGTGCCAGCAGTCCTCGCGGGGGACGCTATGGCTACACCTTC	.	TRBV12-3/TRBV12-4	TRBJ1-2	.
CASSLARSRKGNEQFF	TGTGCCAGCAGTTTAGCGCGGTCCAGAAAGGGCAATGAGCAGTTCTTC	few	TRBV12-3/TRBV12-4	TRBJ2-1	.
CASSPEWADTEAFF	TGTGCCAGCAGCCCCGAATGGGCGGACACTGAAGCTTTCTTT	.	TRBV4-2	TRBJ1-1	.
CASSPYPGSYEQYF	TGTGCCAGCTCACCGTACCCAGGGAGCTACGAGCAGTACTTC	.	TRBV18	TRBJ2-7	.
CASSQDLLAGGDTQYF	TGCGCCAGCAGCCAAGACCTCCTAGCGGGGGGTGATACGCAGTATTTT	few	TRBV4-1	TRBJ2-3	TRBD2
CATSDPTTVYNEQFF	TGTGCCACCAGTGACCCTACGACAGTCTACAATGAGCAGTTCTTC	.	TRBV24-1	TRBJ2-1	.
CASSFRNFGYGYTF	TGTGCCAGCAGTTTTAGGAATTTTGGCTATGGCTACACCTTC	.	TRBV12-3/TRBV12-4	TRBJ1-2	.
CASSYRAGQYPNTEAFF	TGTGCCAGCAGCTACCGCGCCGGGCAATACCCAAACACTGAAGCTTTCTTT	few	TRBV7-6	TRBJ1-1	.
CASSYHLGTATTSANYGYTF	TGTGCCAGCAGTTACCACCTAGGGACAGCCACGACCTCAGCTAACTATGGCTACACCTTC	few	TRBV6-5	TRBJ1-2	TRBD1
CASKIYNEQFF	TGTGCCAGCAAGATCTACAATGAGCAGTTCTTC	.	TRBV12-3/TRBV12-4	TRBJ2-1	.
CSAKGNSGNTIYF	TGCAGTGCTAAGGGGAATTCTGGAAACACCATATATTTT	many	TRBV20-1	TRBJ1-3	.
CAGSLGQGSNQPQHF	TGTGCCGGCAGTCTTGGACAAGGGAGCAATCAGCCCCAGCATTTT	.	TRBV12-3/TRBV12-4	TRBJ1-5	.
CASSLQTGGVTEAFF	TGTGCCAGCAGCCTCCAGACAGGGGGCGTCACTGAAGCTTTCTTT	.	TRBV7-9	TRBJ1-1	TRBD1
CSARGRRRQGDSGNTIYF	TGCAGTGCTAGAGGGAGGAGACGACAGGGCGACTCTGGAAACACCATATATTTT	many	TRBV20-1	TRBJ1-3	TRBD1
CASSSGTVDTGELFF	TGTGCCAGCAGTTCCGGGACAGTCGACACCGGGGAGCTGTTTTTT	.	TRBV5-5	TRBJ2-2	TRBD1
CASRKGRSSYNEQFF	TGTGCCAGCAGGAAGGGCAGAAGCTCCTACAATGAGCAGTTCTTC	.	TRBV27	TRBJ2-1	.
CASSLQPEINGELFF	TGTGCCAGCAGCTTACAACCCGAGATTAACGGGGAGCTGTTTTTT	few	TRBV11-2	TRBJ2-2	.
CSPLVTAGKQYF	TGCAGCCCCTTGGTGACCGCAGGGAAGCAGTATTTT	many	TRBV29-1	TRBJ2-3	.
CASRPGDSISPLHF	TGCGCCAGCAGACCAGGGGACTCAATTTCACCCCTCCACTTT	many	TRBV4-1	TRBJ1-6	.
CSAATTGRTGELFF	TGCAGTGCTGCTACTACAGGGCGCACCGGGGAGCTGTTTTTT	few	TRBV20-1	TRBJ2-2	.
CASITSGRLGEQFF	TGTGCCAGCATCACTAGCGGGAGGTTAGGGGAGCAGTTCTTC	.	TRBV28	TRBJ2-1	TRBD2
CASRTTTGPSSYEQYF	TGTGCCAGCAGGACCACGACGGGACCTAGCTCCTACGAGCAGTACTTC	many	TRBV6-2/TRBV6-3	TRBJ2-7	.
CASSPPGTSGSSYNEQFF	TGTGCCAGCAGCCCGCCCGGGACTAGCGGGAGCTCCTACAATGAGCAGTTCTTC	.	TRBV7-6	TRBJ2-1	TRBD2
CASISDTEAFF	TGCGCCAGCATCTCCGACACTGAAGCTTTCTTT	few	TRBV5-1	TRBJ1-1	.
CASSTGPYEQYF	TGTGCCAGCAGTACAGGGCCCTACGAGCAGTACTTC	many	TRBV2	TRBJ2-7	.
CASRFNGGASEKLFF	TGTGCCAGCAGATTTAACGGGGGCGCAAGTGAAAAACTGTTTTTT	.	TRBV27	TRBJ1-4	.
CASSFRTVSYNEQFF	TGTGCCAGCAGCTTTCGGACAGTCTCCTACAATGAGCAGTTCTTC	many	TRBV11-2	TRBJ2-1	.
CASSESGALVVQFF	TGTGCCAGCAGTGAATCCGGTGCGCTAGTGGTGCAGTTCTTC	many	TRBV6-1	TRBJ2-1	.
CATSRGAQNYEQYF	TGTGCCACCAGCAGAGGGGCACAGAACTACGAGCAGTACTTC	few	TRBV15	TRBJ2-7	.
CSATFTWGNQPQHF	TGCAGTGCCACTTTTACTTGGGGCAATCAGCCCCAGCATTTT	.	TRBV20-1	TRBJ1-5	.
CASSLLGANNQPQHF	TGTGCCAGCAGTTTACTAGGGGCCAACAATCAGCCCCAGCATTTT	many	TRBV12-3/TRBV12-4	TRBJ1-5	.
CASSYEGTYNSPLHF	TGTGCCAGCAGTTACGAAGGTACCTATAATTCACCCCTCCACTTT	many	TRBV6-2/TRBV6-3	TRBJ1-6	.
CASRAGGARTEAFF	TGTGCCAGCAGGGCAGGTGGGGCGCGGACTGAAGCTTTCTTT	few	TRBV28	TRBJ1-1	.
CASSLGVRNTGELFF	TGTGCCAGCAGCTTAGGCGTACGTAACACCGGGGAGCTGTTTTTT	.	TRBV7-2	TRBJ2-2	.
CASSGLRGGGYTF	TGTGCCAGCAGTGGGTTGAGGGGCGGCGGCTACACCTTC	few	TRBV2	TRBJ1-2	.
CAISELAGKGNEQFF	TGTGCCATCAGTGAGCTAGCGGGAAAGGGTAATGAGCAGTTCTTC	few	TRBV10-3	TRBJ2-1	TRBD2
CASSLGQPSYEQYF	TGTGCCAGCAGCTTAGGACAGCCCTCCTACGAGCAGTACTTC	many	TRBV7-8	TRBJ2-7	.
CASSPPGGEQYF	TGTGCCAGCTCACCACCGGGCGGGGAGCAGTACTTC	.	TRBV18	TRBJ2-7	.
CASSFDPNTEAFF	TGTGCCAGCAGCTTTGATCCGAACACTGAAGCTTTCTTT	many	TRBV5-5	TRBJ1-1	.
CASSQPLPRDRALCTDTQYF	TGTGCCAGCAGCCAACCCCTGCCCCGGGACAGGGCCCTTTGCACAGATACGCAGTATTTT	.	TRBV6-5	TRBJ2-3	TRBD1
CASSQQGDYGYTF	TGCGCCAGCAGCCAACAGGGGGATTATGGCTACACCTTC	many	TRBV4-1	TRBJ1-2	TRBD1
CASSELAVGADTQYF	TGTGCCAGCAGTGAACTAGCGGTAGGAGCAGATACGCAGTATTTT	.	TRBV2	TRBJ2-3	TRBD2
CASSLAGEGTEAFF	TGCGCCAGCAGCTTGGCGGGGGAAGGGACTGAAGCTTTCTTT	.	TRBV5-1	TRBJ1-1	.
CASSYFGSTDTQYF	TGTGCCAGCAGTTACTTCGGCAGCACAGATACGCAGTATTTT	.	TRBV6-5	TRBJ2-3	.